A selection of T cell receptor beta chains follows, all from one sample in a study of T cell therapy after organ transplantation. These receptors' targets are unknown. Here immunoSEQ multiplex PCR was the method, and the copy in TCRdb shows in-frame clones only, minus some. The repertoire holds around 1,800 clones, roughly nine tenths seen once, with roughly 44% in the top ten. The starting material was CD8+ T cells from blood, obtained after autologous CMV-specific T cell therapy. These receptors all come from a human patient who had received a solid organ transplant and had CMV disease. Some T cells could come from the graft donor. CDR3s include the opening cysteine and the closing phenylalanine or tryptophan. D genes are given only for firm matches. The size entry is marked missing in some rows and otherwise reads once, few, many or a size class.

TRBJ1-2	13	TRBV27	NA	NA	CASSPKWLGGYTF	TGTGCCAGCAGTCCGAAGTGGCTGGGTGGCTACACCTTC
TRBJ1-1	13	TRBV10-1	NA	few	CAIQLHQNTEAFF	TGCGCCATCCAATTACACCAGAACACTGAAGCTTTCTTT
TRBJ2-7	13	TRBV29-1	NA	NA	CSVVGVRENEQYF	TGCAGCGTTGTTGGAGTCAGGGAGAACGAGCAGTACTTC
TRBJ2-7	15	TRBV5-1	NA	NA	CASSPSPGAYYEQYF	TGCGCCAGCAGCCCGTCACCAGGGGCTTACTACGAGCAGTACTTC
TRBJ2-1	12	TRBV30	NA	once	CAWSGGNNEQFF	TGTGCCTGGAGTGGAGGGAACAATGAGCAGTTCTTC
TRBJ2-1	15	TRBV4-1	TRBD2	NA	CASSQTSGSGNEQFF	TGCGCCAGCAGCCAGACTAGCGGGAGTGGCAATGAGCAGTTCTTC
TRBJ2-7	11	TRBV27	NA	large	CASDRFYEQYF	TGTGCCAGCGATCGGTTTTACGAGCAGTACTTC
TRBJ2-3	15	TRBV19	NA	NA	CASSMAGQHTDTQYF	TGTGCCAGTAGTATGGCGGGACAGCACACAGATACGCAGTATTTT
TRBJ1-2	15	TRBV6-4	NA	NA	CASRGDSLLNYGYTF	TGTGCCAGCAGAGGGGACTCCTTACTTAACTATGGCTACACCTTC
TRBJ2-7	14	TRBV27	NA	NA	CASSFSGPTYEQYF	TGTGCCAGCAGTTTCTCCGGGCCGACCTACGAGCAGTACTTC
TRBJ1-5	15	TRBV27	NA	NA	CASSLSGGANQPQHF	TGTGCCAGCAGTTTATCAGGGGGGGCCAATCAGCCCCAGCATTTT
TRBJ2-7	15	TRBV11-2	TRBD1	NA	CASSQGQVLIYEQYF	TGTGCCAGCAGCCAAGGACAGGTCTTAATTTACGAGCAGTACTTC
TRBJ2-7	16	TRBV28	NA	few	CASRPRGRGSSYEQYF	TGTGCCAGCAGGCCAAGGGGGCGGGGAAGCTCCTACGAGCAGTACTTC
TRBJ2-5	14	TRBV7-9	NA	once	CASSLEGYQETQYF	TGTGCCAGCAGCTTAGAAGGGTACCAAGAGACCCAGTACTTC
TRBJ1-1	15	TRBV6-1	TRBD1	NA	CASRALGTANTEAFF	TGTGCCAGCAGGGCACTAGGGACAGCGAACACTGAAGCTTTCTTT
TRBJ2-7	13	TRBV7-8	NA	NA	CASGYSASYEQYF	TGTGCCAGCGGGTACAGCGCCTCCTACGAGCAGTACTTC
TRBJ2-6	14	TRBV18	NA	NA	CASSPGSGANVLTF	TGTGCCAGCTCACCAGGGTCTGGGGCCAACGTCCTGACTTTC
TRBJ1-5	16	TRBV4-1	NA	NA	CASSQAGAGVGQPQHF	TGCGCCAGCAGCCAAGCGGGGGCCGGGGTCGGTCAGCCCCAGCATTTT
TRBJ2-1	12	TRBV7-8	NA	NA	CASSSHGTRVVF	TGTGCCAGCAGCTCGCATGGGACAAGGGTCGTCTTC
TRBJ2-7	12	TRBV2	NA	NA	CASSGLFYEQYF	TGTGCCAGCAGTGGTTTGTTCTACGAGCAGTACTTC
TRBJ2-7	13	TRBV27	NA	NA	CASSLGSGYEQYF	TGTGCCAGCAGTTTAGGAAGCGGCTACGAGCAGTACTTC
TRBJ2-7	14	TRBV27	TRBD1	few	CASSFSGTGTEQYF	TGTGCCAGCAGTTTCTCCGGGACAGGCACCGAGCAGTACTTC
TRBJ2-7	15	TRBV11-2	TRBD1	NA	CASSFGQAEGYEQYF	TGTGCCAGCAGTTTCGGACAGGCCGAGGGCTACGAGCAGTACTTC
TRBJ2-1	16	TRBV7-9	TRBD2	NA	CASSPKAGGEYNEQFF	TGTGCCAGCAGCCCCAAGGCGGGAGGGGAATACAATGAGCAGTTCTTC
TRBJ2-7	14	TRBV30	TRBD1	once	CAWSVGTGVAEQYF	TGTGCCTGGAGTGTGGGGACAGGGGTGGCCGAGCAGTACTTC
TRBJ1-3	15	TRBV7-9	TRBD1	NA	CASSPGDRPGNTIYF	TGTGCCAGCAGCCCAGGGGACAGGCCTGGAAACACCATATATTTT
TRBJ2-3	12	TRBV5-6	NA	NA	CASNEGGDTQYF	TGTGCCAGCAACGAAGGAGGGGATACGCAGTATTTT
TRBJ2-7	16	TRBV4-2	NA	NA	CASSQDGSGASYEQYF	TGTGCCAGCAGCCAAGATGGATCAGGGGCTAGCTACGAGCAGTACTTC
TRBJ2-1	13	TRBV25-1	TRBD2	NA	CASSEYSGRPQFF	TGTGCCAGCAGTGAATATAGCGGGAGGCCCCAGTTCTTC
TRBJ2-5	18	TRBV7-9	NA	NA	CASSLLVRVIEQGETQYF	TGTGCCAGCAGCTTATTGGTCCGTGTTATAGAGCAGGGAGAGACCCAGTACTTC
TRBJ2-2	14	TRBV7-9	NA	few	CASSLGQDTGELFF	TGTGCCAGCAGCTTAGGACAGGACACCGGGGAGCTGTTTTTT
TRBJ2-2	12	TRBV5-5	NA	NA	CASSLVAGELFF	TGTGCCAGCAGCTTGGTGGCCGGGGAGCTGTTTTTT
TRBJ2-3	14	TRBV7-2	NA	NA	CASSELVSPDTQYF	TGTGCCAGCAGTGAACTAGTGTCTCCAGATACGCAGTATTTT
TRBJ1-2	14	TRBV4-1	NA	NA	CASSQEEGGYGYTF	TGCGCCAGCAGCCAAGAGGAGGGTGGCTATGGCTACACCTTC
TRBJ2-7	13	TRBV7-9	NA	NA	CASSQRTGREQYF	TGCGCCAGCAGCCAACGAACAGGGAGGGAGCAGTACTTC
TRBJ2-7	14	TRBV30	TRBD1	NA	CAWRGRGLGYEQYF	TGTGCCTGGAGGGGTAGGGGGCTGGGTTACGAGCAGTACTTC
TRBJ1-5	10	TRBV19	NA	NA	CATGNQPQHF	TGTGCCACTGGCAATCAGCCCCAGCATTTT
TRBJ1-6	12	TRBV7-9	NA	once	CASSINNSPLHF	TGTGCCAGCAGCATCAATAATTCACCCCTCCACTTT
TRBJ2-5	15	TRBV7-3	NA	NA	CASSNRGGVLETQYF	TGTGCCAGCAGCAATAGGGGAGGAGTCCTAGAGACCCAGTACTTC
TRBJ2-7	13	TRBV27	NA	NA	CASSSDRSYEQYF	TGTGCCAGCAGTTCCGACAGATCCTACGAGCAGTACTTC
TRBJ1-4	13	TRBV28	NA	once	CASSFFTNEKLFF	TGTGCCAGCAGTTTCTTCACTAATGAAAAACTGTTTTTT
TRBJ2-7	11	TRBV21-1	NA	NA	CASDRAHEQYF	TGTGCTTCGGACAGGGCCCACGAGCAGTACTTC
TRBJ2-3	18	TRBV7-9	TRBD2	NA	CASSGSGTSVISTDTQYF	TGTGCCAGCAGCGGCTCCGGGACTAGCGTAATCAGCACAGATACGCAGTATTTT
TRBJ2-7	13	TRBV27	TRBD1	NA	CASSPGGAYEQYF	TGTGCCAGCAGTCCAGGGGGCGCGTACGAGCAGTACTTC
TRBJ2-1	13	TRBV11-3	NA	NA	CASSSGQHNEQFF	TGTGCCAGCAGCTCTGGACAGCACAATGAGCAGTTCTTC